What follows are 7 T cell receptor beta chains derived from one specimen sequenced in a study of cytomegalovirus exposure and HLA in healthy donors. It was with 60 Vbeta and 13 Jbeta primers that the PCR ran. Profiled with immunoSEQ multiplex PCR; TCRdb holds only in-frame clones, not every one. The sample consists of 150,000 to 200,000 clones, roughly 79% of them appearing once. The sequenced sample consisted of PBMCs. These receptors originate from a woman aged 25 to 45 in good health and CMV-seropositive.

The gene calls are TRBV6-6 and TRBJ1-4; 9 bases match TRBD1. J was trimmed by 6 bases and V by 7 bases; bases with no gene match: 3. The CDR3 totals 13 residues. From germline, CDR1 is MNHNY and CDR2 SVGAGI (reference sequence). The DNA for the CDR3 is TGTGCCAGCAATGGACAGGGGTATGAAAAACTGTTTTTT. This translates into CASNGQGYEKLFF.

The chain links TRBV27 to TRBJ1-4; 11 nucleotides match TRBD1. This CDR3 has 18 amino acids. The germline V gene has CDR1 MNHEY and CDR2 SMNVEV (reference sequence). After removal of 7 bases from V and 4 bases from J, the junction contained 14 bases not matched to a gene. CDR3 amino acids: CASKFRDRGVVGNEKLFF. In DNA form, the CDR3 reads TGTGCCAGCAAATTCCGGGACAGGGGGGTAGTAGGTAATGAAAAACTGTTTTTT. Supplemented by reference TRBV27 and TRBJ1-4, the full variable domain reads EAQVTQNPRYLITVTGKKLTVTCSQNMNHEYMSWYRQDPGLGLRQIYYSMNVEVTDKGDVPEGYKVSRKEKRNFPLILESPSPNQTSLYFCASKFRDRGVVGNEKLFFGSGTQLSVL.

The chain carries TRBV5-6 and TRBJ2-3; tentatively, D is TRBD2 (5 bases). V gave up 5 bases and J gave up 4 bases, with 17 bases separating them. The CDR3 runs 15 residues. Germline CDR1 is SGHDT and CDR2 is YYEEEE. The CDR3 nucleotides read TGTGCCAGCAGGGAGTCCGGGGTCCCCTCAGATACGCAGTATTTT. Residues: CASRESGVPSDTQYF.

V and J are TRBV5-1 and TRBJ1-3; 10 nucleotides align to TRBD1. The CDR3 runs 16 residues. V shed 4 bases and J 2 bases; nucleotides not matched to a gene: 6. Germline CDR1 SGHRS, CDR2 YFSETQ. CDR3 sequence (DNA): TGCGCCAGCAGCGCAGCCGGGACAGGGGCTGGAAACACCATATATTTT. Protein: CASSAAGTGAGNTIYF.

The CDR3 reads CASSPSLTEAFF. The CDR3 bases are TGTGCCAGCAGTCCCAGTCTCACTGAAGCTTTCTTT. The rearrangement uses TRBV28 and TRBJ1-1; D not certain. Germline values: CDR1 MDHEN, CDR2 SYDVKM. Trimming took 5 bases from V and 4 from J, leaving 8 bases between them. The CDR3 runs to 12 residues.

CDR3 in amino acids: CASSPGLAGAYEQYF. The CDR3 coding sequence is TGTGCCAGCAGCCCGGGACTAGCGGGGGCCTACGAGCAGTACTTC. The rearrangement links TRBV7-9 to TRBJ2-7, with 14 bases that match TRBD2. CDR1 and CDR2 from the germline V gene are SEHNR and FQNEAQ (reference sequence). The junction had 2 bases not matched to a gene; V was cut back by 5 bases and J by 2 bases. The CDR3 spans 15 residues.

The CDR3 here is CASSYREGNTEAFF. In nucleotides, the CDR3 is TGTGCCAGCAGTTACAGGGAGGGCAACACTGAAGCTTTCTTT. This chain links TRBV6-5 with TRBJ1-1; the D is unclear. This CDR3 spans 14 amino acids. From germline, CDR1 is MNHEY and CDR2 SVGAGI. V lost 2 bases, J lost 2 bases, and 9 bases lay in between.